What follows describes a single T cell receptor (beta chain). Its specificity is not known. These data originate in a study of cytomegalovirus exposure and HLA in healthy donors. Study-wide results and limits: Cytomegalovirus-associated status was assigned to approximately 160 TCR beta chains.

The PCR ran on 60 Vbeta and 13 Jbeta primers. Only in-frame clones appear in the TCRdb table, and some are missing; sequencing was by immunoSEQ multiplex PCR. The table has about 130,000 clones, under 80% seen once. This CDR3 has 12 amino acids. Between the trimmed V and J ends, which lost 0 bases and 5 bases, there was a span of 7 bases. Germline CDR1 and CDR2: GTSNPN and SVGIG (reference sequence). This TCR derives from an older woman in good health and CMV-seropositive. The sample taken for sequencing was PBMCs. The rearrangement joins TRBV30 to TRBJ2-5; D not resolved. DNA of the CDR3: TGTGCCTGGAGTGTACTCTTGGAGACCCAGTACTTC. It encodes CAWSVLLETQYF.